The next 26 T cell receptor beta chains were all read from a single sample in a study of blood T cell repertoires in COVID-19. Using immunoSEQ multiplex PCR, the repertoire was profiled, and TCRdb retains in-frame clones only, with some absent. The data contain 200,000 to 250,000 clones, 83% of them seen just once; the ten biggest clones take up 1.3%. The material sequenced was peripheral blood. All receptors derive from a woman aged 25-40 years with COVID-19, enrolled during active disease.

The chain links TRBV18 to TRBJ1-3; D call uncertain. The length of the CDR3 is 16 residues. Trimming removed 4 bases from V and 4 bases from J, with 17 bases in between. Germline assignment: CDR1 KGHSH and CDR2 LQKENI. Here the CDR3 reads CASSLSLGEGGNTIYF. The DNA of the CDR3 is TGTGCCAGCTCACTCTCTCTTGGCGAGGGCGGAAACACCATATATTTT.

The chain joins TRBV6-5 to TRBJ2-5; D not certain. V lost 5 bases and J lost 1, with 11 bases in between. CDR1 is MNHEY, CDR2 SVGAGI, per germline. This CDR3 region has 14 residues. The CDR3 sequence is CASSPDNVQETQYF. Written as DNA, the CDR3 is TGTGCCAGCAGTCCTGACAACGTCCAAGAGACCCAGTACTTC.

The V and J genes are TRBV4-3 and TRBJ1-5, with 8 nucleotides matching TRBD1. There are 15 residues in the CDR3. CDR1 and CDR2 (germline): LGHNA, YSLEER. Losses at the gene ends were 0 bases for V and 4 bases for J; bases not matched to a gene: 2. The CDR3 DNA follows: TGCGCCAGCAGCCAAGAGGGGACAGGAAATCAGCCCCAGCATTTT. Amino acid sequence: CASSQEGTGNQPQHF.

V usage is TRBV28 and J usage is TRBJ1-2; D is undetermined. The V end lost 2 bases, the J end lost 8 bases, and 12 bases lay between the germline ends. The CDR3 is made up of 13 amino acids. The germline gives CDR1 MDHEN, CDR2 SYDVKM. CDR3 coding DNA: TGTGCCAGCAGTTTAGATCGGACTCGGGGCTACACCTTC. It specifies CASSLDRTRGYTF.

V usage is TRBV5-1 and J usage is TRBJ1-1, with D possibly TRBD1 on 5 matching bases. CDR1 and CDR2 from the germline V gene are SGHRS and YFSETQ. V lost 1 base, J lost 6 bases, and 10 bases lay in between. The CDR3 loop spans 13 amino acids. CDR3 protein: CASSLQGPAEAFF. The CDR3 DNA reads as TGCGCCAGCAGCTTGCAGGGTCCCGCTGAAGCTTTCTTT.

The rearrangement joins TRBV7-9 to TRBJ2-4; 8 bases map to TRBD2. Germline CDR1 SEHNR, CDR2 FQNEAQ (reference sequence). The length of the CDR3 is 17 residues. With V trimmed by 6 bases and J by 8 bases, 18 bases remained unmatched. For the CDR3, the DNA is TGTGCCAGCAGTTTCCCGCCTCTGGCGGGAGGACCTGACATTCAGTACTTC. This codes for CASSFPPLAGGPDIQYF. Filled out from reference TRBV7-9 and TRBJ2-4, the complete variable domain reads DTGVSQNPRHKITKRGQNVTFRCDPISEHNRLYWYRQTLGQGPEFLTYFQNEAQLEKSRLLSDRFSAERPKGSFSTLEIQRTEQGDSAMYLCASSFPPLAGGPDIQYFGAGTRLSVL.

This sequence joins TRBV9 and TRBJ1-2; D is uncertain. Trimming stripped 2 bases from V and 4 bases from J, with 15 bases between. Germline V gene lookup returns CDR1 SGDLS and CDR2 YYNGEE. The CDR3 contains 15 residues. CDR3 residues: CASSVGNGEIYGYTF. CDR3 in DNA: TGTGCCAGCAGCGTGGGGAACGGGGAAATCTATGGCTACACCTTC. Based on the CDR3 plus reference TRBV9 and TRBJ1-2, the full variable domain is DSGVTQTPKHLITATGQRVTLRCSPRSGDLSVYWYQQSLDQGLQFLIQYYNGEERAKGNILERFSAQQFPDLHSELNLSSLELGDSALYFCASSVGNGEIYGYTFGSGTRLTVV.

The chain is built from TRBV7-2 and TRBJ1-2; TRBD1 matches 10 bases. Germline loops: CDR1 SGHTA, CDR2 FQGNSA. With 5 bases clipped from V and 3 bases from J, the junction kept 6 bases outside the gene matches. This CDR3 spans 15 amino acids. The CDR3 nucleotides are TGTGCCAGCAGCGACAGGGGGCGATCGTACTATGGCTACACCTTC. Translation gives CASSDRGRSYYGYTF. The variable domain in full, completed from reference TRBV7-2 and TRBJ1-2, reads GAGVSQSPSNKVTEKGKDVELRCDPISGHTALYWYRQSLGQGLEFLIYFQGNSAPDKSGLPSDRFSAERTGGSVSTLTIQRTQQEDSAVYLCASSDRGRSYYGYTFGSGTRLTVV.

The chain has TRBV12-2 and TRBJ1-2. TRBV12-2 is a recognized pseudogene. The CDR3 is made up of 20 amino acids. The DNA for the CDR3 is TGTGCAAGTCGCCTTACTTCGGGACTTCGAAAAGGGAGAGCTAACTATGGCTACACCTTC. This encodes CASRLTSGLRKGRANYGYTF.

The CDR3 reads CASSLITGATGELFF. In DNA, the CDR3 is TGTGCCAGCAGCTTGATAACAGGCGCCACCGGGGAGCTGTTTTTT. The chain links TRBV5-4 to TRBJ2-2; perhaps TRBD1 as D (5 bases). This CDR3 has 15 amino acids. V lost 1 base, J lost 4 bases, and 11 bases lay in between. CDR1 is SGHNT and CDR2 is YYREEE in the germline V gene (reference sequence).

The gene calls are TRBV5-1 and TRBJ1-1; perhaps TRBD1 as D (5 bases). The germline gives CDR1 SGHRS, CDR2 YFSETQ. The CDR3 consists of 14 residues. V was pared by 0 bases and J by 0 bases, with 6 bases between. The CDR3 region has the DNA TGCGCCAGCAGCTTGGAACAGGTGAACACTGAAGCTTTCTTT. Translated, it gives CASSLEQVNTEAFF. The variable domain in full, with the rest retrieved from reference TRBV5-1 and TRBJ1-1, is KAGVTQTPRYLIKTRGQQVTLSCSPISGHRSVSWYQQTPGQGLQFLFEYFSETQRNKGNFPGRFSGRQFSNSRSEMNVSTLELGDSALYLCASSLEQVNTEAFFGQGTRLTVV.

The CDR3 spells CASSVEGGINNEQFF. The DNA of the CDR3 is TGTGCCAGCAGCGTAGAAGGGGGCATCAACAATGAGCAGTTCTTC. The V call is TRBV9, the J call TRBJ2-1; TRBD1 matches at 7 bases. Germline CDR1 and CDR2: SGDLS and YYNGEE. The length of the CDR3 is 15 residues. The ends lost 0 bases at V and 5 bases at J; junction bases unmatched: 5.

V and J are TRBV5-1 and TRBJ2-1, with 8 bases matching TRBD1. Trimming took 2 bases from V and 6 from J; bases not matched to a gene: 13. The germline gives CDR1 SGHRS, CDR2 YFSETQ. The CDR3 extends over 17 amino acids. This chain's CDR3 is CASSLNPPGQGFNEQFF. CDR3 bases: TGCGCCAGCAGCTTAAACCCCCCCGGACAGGGATTCAATGAGCAGTTCTTC.

The J gene is TRBJ2-1, the V gene TRBV28, with a possible D match to TRBD1 (6 bases). CDR1 and CDR2 (germline): MDHEN, SYDVKM. The CDR3 sequence is 15 residues long. V was shortened by 6 bases and J by 4 bases, with 16 bases between the two germline ends. In DNA form, the CDR3 reads TGTGCCAGCAGCCATAACAGGGCCCCTTACAATGAGCAGTTCTTC. Translation: CASSHNRAPYNEQFF.

The chain has TRBV20-1 and TRBJ1-2, with D unclear. Per the germline V gene, CDR1 is DFQATT and CDR2 is SNEGSKA (reference sequence). The V end lost 6 bases, the J end lost 2 bases, and 7 bases lay between the germline ends. This CDR3 contains 11 residues. The CDR3 reads CSAAGNYGYTF. The CDR3, as DNA: TGCAGTGCGGCCGGGAACTATGGCTACACCTTC.

This rearrangement joins TRBV2 to TRBJ2-1; D is possibly TRBD1 (5 bases). The V end was cut by 5 bases, the J end by 3 bases, with 17 bases between. This CDR3 has 16 residues. Germline V gene data show CDR1 as SNHLY and CDR2 as FYNNEI. CDR3 sequence: CASSLPVDRLYNEQFF. The CDR3 DNA sequence: TGTGCCAGCAGTCTTCCCGTCGACAGACTCTACAATGAGCAGTTCTTC.

This chain uses TRBV3-1 (or the pseudogene TRBV3-2) with TRBJ2-7, with a tentative D call TRBD1 (5 bases). Germline V gene data show CDR1 as LGHDT and CDR2 as YNNKEL (reference sequence). V dropped 0 bases and J dropped 9 bases, with 12 bases sitting between them. The CDR3 has 13 amino acids. CDR3 region: CASSQEGVSRQYF. Here the CDR3 DNA reads TGTGCCAGCAGCCAAGAAGGGGTCTCAAGGCAGTACTTC.

The J gene is TRBJ1-2, the V gene TRBV29-1; D remains ambiguous. Germline loops: CDR1 SQVTM, CDR2 ANQGSEA. V was clipped by 1 base and J by 2 bases, with 2 bases between them. CDR3 length: 11 amino acids. Here the CDR3 DNA reads TGCAGCGTTGAAGTAAACTATGGCTACACCTTC. Translated, it gives CSVEVNYGYTF.

The chain employs TRBV2 and TRBJ2-1; 7 nucleotides line up with TRBD2. This CDR3 comprises 14 residues. From germline, CDR1 is SNHLY and CDR2 FYNNEI. V shed 6 bases and J 6 bases; nucleotides not matched to a gene: 8. CDR3 amino acids: CASRERETSNEQFF. Written as DNA, the CDR3 is TGTGCCAGCAGGGAGCGGGAAACGTCCAATGAGCAGTTCTTC. The full variable domain, with the rest looked up from reference TRBV2 and TRBJ2-1, is EPEVTQTPSHQVTQMGQEVILRCVPISNHLYFYWYRQILGQKVEFLVSFYNNEISEKSEIFDDQFSVERPDGSNFTLKIRSTKLEDSAMYFCASRERETSNEQFFGPGTRLTVL.

The chain combines TRBV19 with TRBJ1-5; 7 bases fit TRBD1. Per germline, CDR1 LNHDA and CDR2 SQIVND (reference sequence). The trim removed 9 bases at V and 5 bases at J, leaving 7 bases unmatched. This CDR3 comprises 13 residues. In DNA form, the CDR3 reads TGTGCCAGCCATGACAGGGTCTATCAGCCCCAGCATTTT. This codes for CASHDRVYQPQHF.

The chain carries TRBV19 and TRBJ1-1; 8 positions match TRBD1. The CDR3 is 15 amino acids. Per the germline V gene, CDR1 is LNHDA and CDR2 is SQIVND (reference sequence). V trimming: 5 bases; J trimming: 2 bases; junction bases outside the gene matches: 7. The CDR3, as DNA: TGTGCCAGTAGTTTACCCAGGGGGCTTAACACTGAAGCTTTCTTT. As protein: CASSLPRGLNTEAFF.

The V and J genes are TRBV15 and TRBJ1-5, with a weak D call TRBD1 (6 bases). Germline CDR1 reads LNHNV; CDR2 reads YYDKDF (reference sequence). The CDR3 has 15 residues. Between the trimmed V and J ends, which lost 1 base and 2 bases, there was a span of 9 bases. CDR3 loop: CATSRGQGRNQPQHF. In nucleotides, the CDR3 is TGTGCCACCAGCAGAGGCCAGGGGCGCAATCAGCCCCAGCATTTT.

This clone came up once. The chain uses TRBV6-5 and TRBJ2-5, with TRBD1 matching 7 bases. Germline assignment: CDR1 MNHEY and CDR2 SVGAGI. This CDR3 is built from 14 residues. The ends lost 6 bases at V and 3 bases at J; junction bases unmatched: 7. The CDR3 sequence is CASSTGTAEETQYF. The CDR3 nucleotides read TGTGCCAGCAGCACCGGGACAGCGGAAGAGACCCAGTACTTC.

The chain combines TRBV5-4 with TRBJ2-1; 10 bases fit TRBD2. The CDR3 runs to 15 residues. Trimming cost V 3 bases and J 8 bases; bases outside gene matches: 8. The germline gives CDR1 SGHNT, CDR2 YYREEE (reference sequence). CDR3 sequence reads: CASSSPGLALDEQFF. CDR3 sequence (DNA): TGTGCCAGCAGCTCGCCGGGACTAGCGTTAGATGAGCAGTTCTTC.

The chain has TRBV5-4 and TRBJ2-7; 7 positions match TRBD1. The ends lost 4 bases at V and 1 base at J; junction bases unmatched: 8. This CDR3 is 15 amino acids long. CDR1 SGHNT and CDR2 YYREEE come from the germline V gene (reference sequence). CDR3 amino acids: CASSPRQGRSYEQYF. DNA for the CDR3: TGTGCCAGCAGCCCTAGACAGGGAAGGTCCTACGAGCAGTACTTC.

This chain connects TRBV5-1 to TRBJ1-2, with D perhaps matching TRBD1 (5 bases). The CDR3 runs to 13 residues. Germline V gene data show CDR1 as SGHRS and CDR2 as YFSETQ. Between the trimmed V and J ends, which lost 4 bases and 5 bases, there was a span of 12 bases. CDR3 bases: TGCGCCAGCAGCATAGGAGGGGAATATGGCTACACCTTC. Its protein is CASSIGGEYGYTF.